This T cell receptor (beta chain) appears in the sequencing data of a study of cytomegalovirus exposure and HLA in healthy donors. For the study at large: An earlier analysis identified some 110 million unique TCR beta sequences in 150 million to 200 million T cells.

General study findings and limits: A later analysis reportedly found that, within productive TCRs, an Asian-associated ancestry cluster had fewer N-insertions than the mean observed across the approximately 670 donors.

This PCR relied on a set of 60 Vbeta primers and 13 Jbeta primers. In the study's own analysis: In a later analysis, of 84 million or so unique beta chains, roughly 11 million appeared in at least two donors. Sequencing used immunoSEQ multiplex PCR; TCRdb keeps in-frame clones, though not all of them. V and J calls and clone size follow that table, whereas D and trimming were derived from the DNA. The sample lists about 130,000 clones; about four fifths were seen once. CDR3 length equals 15 residues. Germline V lookup: CDR1 MDHEN, CDR2 SYDVKM. V lost 10 bases to trimming and J lost 4 bases, with 19 bases between them. Concerning this clone itself: Antigen: not known.

The receptor comes from a woman aged 40-49 years in good health and CMV-seropositive. Sequencing input: PBMCs. The chain combines TRBV28 with TRBJ2-2; maybe TRBD2 (5 bases). Here the CDR3 DNA reads TGTGCCACCCACCCCCAAGGACTGGGCACCGGGGAGCTGTTTTTT. Translated: CATHPQGLGTGELFF.